This TCR beta chain was documented in a study of monozygotic twins with inflammatory bowel disease. CDR1 and CDR2 (germline): SEHNR, FQNEAQ (reference sequence). This CDR3 is 12 amino acids long. The template-switching step introduced UMIs that carried a 6-nucleotide sample barcode. Reanalyzing the 5' RACE reads, TCRdb keeps one entry per CDR3 protein, without DNA. Its listing shows approximately 200,000 distinct CDR3 sequences. The sample consisted of blood. The V call is TRBV7-9, the J call TRBJ2-3. The TCR originated in a human donor with ulcerative colitis or Crohn's disease, or a healthy co-twin of an affected twin (not recorded which). CDR3: CASSLLTDTQYF.